This TCR beta chain was retrieved from a study of blood T cell repertoires in COVID-19. The repertoire was sequenced with immunoSEQ multiplex PCR; TCRdb's copy has only in-frame clones and lacks some. The table records about 310,000 clones, nearly 90% of them present only once. CDR1 and CDR2 from the germline V gene are LNHDA and SQIVND (reference sequence). The CDR3 length is 15 residues. V lost 3 bases, J lost 6 bases, and 4 bases stayed unmatched. Patients at the Seattle site were enrolled during active infection and followed longitudinally. The clonotype comes from a woman aged 40 to 50 with COVID-19, enrolled during active disease. The gene calls are TRBV19 and TRBJ2-1, with 11 bases matching TRBD1. Sample: peripheral blood. The CDR3 DNA is TGTGCCAGTAGTATTGCCGGGACAGGGGGCAATGAGCAGTTCTTC. Protein product: CASSIAGTGGNEQFF.